This T cell receptor (beta chain) originates from a study of technical replicates of blood from a handful of donors. V lost 3 bases to trimming and J lost 0 bases; unmatched junction nucleotides: 0. Germline values: CDR1 SGHAT, CDR2 FQNNGV. This CDR3 contains 14 residues. Clones were sequenced by immunoSEQ multiplex PCR, and TCRdb holds only the in-frame ones, with some missing. The sample gives tens of thousands of clones, roughly 98% of which show up once; around 0.15% is in the top ten. The chain recombines TRBV11-2 with TRBJ2-7; 9 bases agree with TRBD2. This sequence was found in a human donor in good health. Input material: T cells isolated from PBMCs. The CDR3 DNA reads TGTGCCAGCAGCTTTAGCGGGAGCTCCTACGAGCAGTACTTC. This translates into CASSFSGSSYEQYF.